This record concerns one T cell receptor (beta chain) sequence. Its specificity is unknown. PCR primers comprised 60 Vbeta and 13 Jbeta primers. Assay used: immunoSEQ multiplex PCR; TCRdb lists only in-frame clones, some missing. The sample shows roughly 230,000 clones, around 90% of them seen only once. V dropped 1 base and J dropped 4 bases, with 10 bases sitting between them. Per germline, CDR1 ENHRY and CDR2 SYGVKD. The CDR3 has 14 residues. This record belongs to a study of cytomegalovirus exposure and HLA in healthy donors. Whole-study context: Counted in an early data release were about 85 million unique TCRs from HLA-typed donors.

Study results and limitations: It has been reported that TCR beta sequences accurately predicted the HLA-A and HLA-B alleles of most subjects. Most of the TCR beta V segments (in an earlier analysis) were productive either about 87% or about 30% of the time. The classifier reportedly diagnosed cytomegalovirus status with high sensitivity and specificity.

This chain connects TRBV10-3 to TRBJ1-1, with D possibly TRBD1 on 6 matching bases. The sequence came from a girl aged 2 to 10 in good health and CMV-seronegative. Material: PBMCs. The CDR3 protein is CAISEWGRGTEAFF. The CDR3 DNA reads as TGTGCCATCAGTGAGTGGGGGCGAGGCACTGAAGCTTTCTTT.